This is a list of T cell receptor beta chains from one sample in a study of cytomegalovirus exposure and HLA in healthy donors. Generated by immunoSEQ multiplex PCR, the TCRdb table keeps only in-frame clones and is missing some. Here the sample spans roughly 100,000 clones, roughly 77% being singletons. The sequenced sample was PBMCs. The receptors shown here come from a woman between 18 and 30 years old in good health and CMV-seropositive. Each CDR3 is given with its conserved first and last residue. Fields, in order: CDR3 DNA, CDR3 protein, clone size, J gene, D gene, V gene. A D gene is named only where the DNA matches it firmly. Size is stated for part of the rows, as once, few or many counts, or as a class when the clone is expanded.

TGTGCCAGCAGTTACCTCCGACAGACGAACACTGAAGCTTTCTTT	CASSYLRQTNTEAFF	NA	TRBJ1-1	NA	TRBV6-5
TGCGCCAGCAGCTTGGCCGGGACAGGGGTAATCTATGGCTACACCTTC	CASSLAGTGVIYGYTF	NA	TRBJ1-2	TRBD1	TRBV5-1
TGTGCCACCAGCAGCCTCTGGACAGGGCAGACAGATACGCAGTATTTT	CATSSLWTGQTDTQYF	few	TRBJ2-3	TRBD1	TRBV15
TGCAGTGAGGGGGACAATGAGCAGTTCTTC	CSEGDNEQFF	once	TRBJ2-1	NA	TRBV20-1
TGTGCCAGCAGTACAACCGGGACAGGTTACGATGAAAAACTGTTTTTT	CASSTTGTGYDEKLFF	NA	TRBJ1-4	TRBD1	TRBV2
TGCGCCAGCAGCCCGACTAGCGGGTACCAAGAGACCCAGTACTTC	CASSPTSGYQETQYF	NA	TRBJ2-5	TRBD2	TRBV5-1
TGTGCCAGCAGTCCTTATGCGGCCCCCTCTGGAAACACCATATATTTT	CASSPYAAPSGNTIYF	NA	TRBJ1-3	NA	TRBV27
TGTGCCAGCAGCAGCCAGGGATTAGTATATAGCAATCAGCCCCAGCATTTT	CASSSQGLVYSNQPQHF	NA	TRBJ1-5	NA	TRBV27
TGTGCCTGGAGTGAGCAGGGGGCTGAAAACACCATATATTTT	CAWSEQGAENTIYF	NA	TRBJ1-3	TRBD1	TRBV30
TGTGCCAGCATCAGGGGTTGGGCGAACACCGGGGAGCTGTTTTTT	CASIRGWANTGELFF	NA	TRBJ2-2	NA	TRBV7-9
TGTGCCAGCAGCCAAGGGGTGCTGCGGGGGGGCTCCTACGAGCAGTACTTC	CASSQGVLRGGSYEQYF	NA	TRBJ2-7	TRBD2	TRBV14
TGTGCCAGCAGCTTGGGACAGGAGACCTATGGCTACACCTTC	CASSLGQETYGYTF	once	TRBJ1-2	NA	TRBV5-4
TGTGCCAGCAGCGTCCAGACTAGCACAGATACGCAGTATTTT	CASSVQTSTDTQYF	NA	TRBJ2-3	NA	TRBV9
TGTGCCAGCAGCGTAACTGGGAACACTGAAGCTTTCTTT	CASSVTGNTEAFF	few	TRBJ1-1	NA	TRBV9
TGTGCCAGCAGCGTCAACCTAGGGACTAGCCGCGTAACGGATACGCAGTATTTT	CASSVNLGTSRVTDTQYF	NA	TRBJ2-3	TRBD2	TRBV5-4
TGTGCCAGCAGTCGATCTGGGGGGAATGAGCAGTTCTTC	CASSRSGGNEQFF	once	TRBJ2-1	NA	TRBV27
TGTGCCAGCAGCCGAGAAACAGGGGCTGGAAACACCATATATTTT	CASSRETGAGNTIYF	NA	TRBJ1-3	TRBD1	TRBV5-4
TGTGCCAGCTCAATCGTGCTCGCAGGGGGATCGATGGGCTATGGCTACACCTTC	CASSIVLAGGSMGYGYTF	NA	TRBJ1-2	TRBD1	TRBV18
TGCGCCAGCGGTCAAACAGGGTCGGGAGAGACCCAGTACTTC	CASGQTGSGETQYF	once	TRBJ2-5	NA	TRBV5-1
TGTGCCAGCAGTTTAGGGGGGGCCGGGACCGGGGAGCTGTTTTTT	CASSLGGAGTGELFF	NA	TRBJ2-2	NA	TRBV27
TGTGCCAGCAGTGAGGGACAGGGTGTGAACACCGGGGAGCTGTTTTTT	CASSEGQGVNTGELFF	NA	TRBJ2-2	TRBD1	TRBV2
TGTGCCAGCAGCTTAGTGGCAGGAACTAACTATGGCTACACCTTC	CASSLVAGTNYGYTF	NA	TRBJ1-2	NA	TRBV13
TGTGCCAGCAGCCAAGGGAGCCTAGCTACAGAGACCCAGTACTTC	CASSQGSLATETQYF	NA	TRBJ2-5	NA	TRBV14